The text below deals with one TCR beta chain. This clone was seen more than once but under ten times. Its target antigen remains unknown. No much larger clone is present one base from it, and per-base qualities are unavailable. These data belong to a study of T cell repertoires and HLA-DP antigens (dated by TCRdb to the late 2010s). Study-wide context: An in vitro model of CD4+ T cell alloreactivity against allogeneic HLA-DP presented by transduced HeLa cells was used in the study. An average DNA input of about 220 ng was used for sorted CD137+CD4+ samples, compared with approximately 1.3 ug for pre-culture CD4+ samples. Compared with self, one alloantigen differed at one amino acid in the peptide-binding groove and the other differed at some 11, modelling structurally similar versus dissimilar alloantigens. The three donors, two male and one female, ranged from the 18-to-29 to the 60-to-69 age band.

TCRB CDR3 regions were amplified with the immunoSEQ multiplex PCR using forward primers for 54 TRBV segments and reverse primers for 13 TRBJ segments. For pre-culture CD4+ samples, sequencing was done at deep resolution with a target of some 200,000 T cell genomes. Sequencing of amplicons was performed on an Illumina HiSeq System, and 87 bp reads covering the CDR3 were generated. On the authors' methods: Correction for PCR and sequencing errors was applied to reads, and CDR3 regions were defined through alignment to IMGT reference sequences. Synthetic template pools were used to estimate counts of templates and unique rearrangements. Clonality was computed as 1 minus Pielou's evenness. The Daley-Smith estimator was used to estimate richness. Morisita's index served as the measure of repertoire overlap. A clone counted as low-abundance if it appeared in cultured samples but went undetected in the pre-culture repertoire of the same donor. TCRdb carries this immuneACCESS record with in-frame sequences only. Its versions omit some clonotypes, under half of them owing to an unresolved V gene in the studies checked, with the rest unexplained. V, J and clone size reflect that table, while D and trimming were determined from the DNA. Here the sample has over 60,000 clones; roughly 75% occur a single time. The ten largest make up about 1.4% of the sample.

Magnetic bead negative selection was used to isolate untouched CD4+ T cells from Ficoll-separated PBMC, with an average purity of 97.7%. Untouched CD4+ T cells were isolated from Ficoll-separated PBMC with magnetic beads, reaching approximately 98% purity with negligible CD8+ contamination. Peripheral blood mononuclear cells were supplied by the buffy coats of three healthy blood donors, who served as the study donors. All three donors were CMV seronegative. Genomic DNA was extracted with the DNeasy Blood & Tissue Kit. TCRB sequencing was performed on genomic DNA from sorted CD137+CD4+ cells and pre-culture CD4+ baseline samples from each subject. Overall study outcomes, separate from this receptor: Similar clonality (about 0.39) was observed for sorted CD137+ cells against both alloantigens, and this clonality was much higher than that observed in pre-culture samples (around 0.04). Limitations were identified as the inclusion of only three donors, the use of a non-physiological HeLa antigen-presenting system, and the use of total CD4+ responder cells. An average cumulative frequency of around 40% against one allele and approximately 50% against the other was found for clones undetected before culture. The naive and memory CD4+ repertoires were not analysed as separate populations.

Based on the germline V gene, the CDR1 and CDR2 sequences are SGHTA and FQGNSA. The CDR3 goes from the cysteine to the phenylalanine over 14 residues. Only CDR3 DNA remains: 42 bases, in frame from the first base. V and J are truncated by 0 bases and 0 bases respectively, leaving an intervening sequence of 5 bases. This TCR was recovered from a man aged 55 to 69 in good health and CMV-seronegative. This chain is built from TRBV7-2 and TRBJ1-1, with the D gene call left open. Sequenced material: CD4+ T cells from PBMCs. The DNA sequence follows: TGTGCCAGCAGCTTAGCGAGGGTGAACACTGAAGCTTTCTTT. Translated, this is CASSLARVNTEAFF.